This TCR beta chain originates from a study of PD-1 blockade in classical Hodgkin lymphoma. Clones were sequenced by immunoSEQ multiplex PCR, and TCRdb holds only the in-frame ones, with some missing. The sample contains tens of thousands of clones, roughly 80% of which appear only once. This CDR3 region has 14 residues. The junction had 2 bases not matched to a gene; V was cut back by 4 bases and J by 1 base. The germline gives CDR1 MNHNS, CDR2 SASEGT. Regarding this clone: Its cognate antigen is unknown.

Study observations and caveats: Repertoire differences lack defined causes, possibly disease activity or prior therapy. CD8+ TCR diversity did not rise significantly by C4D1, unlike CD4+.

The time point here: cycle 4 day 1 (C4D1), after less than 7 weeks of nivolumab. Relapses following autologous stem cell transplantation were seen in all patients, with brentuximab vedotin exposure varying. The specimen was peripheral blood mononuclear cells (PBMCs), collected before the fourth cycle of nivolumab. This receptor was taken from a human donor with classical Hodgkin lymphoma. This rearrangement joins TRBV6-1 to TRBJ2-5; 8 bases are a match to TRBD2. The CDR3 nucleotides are TGTGCCAGCAGTGGGGGACTAGTCCAAGAGACCCAGTACTTC. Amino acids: CASSGGLVQETQYF.